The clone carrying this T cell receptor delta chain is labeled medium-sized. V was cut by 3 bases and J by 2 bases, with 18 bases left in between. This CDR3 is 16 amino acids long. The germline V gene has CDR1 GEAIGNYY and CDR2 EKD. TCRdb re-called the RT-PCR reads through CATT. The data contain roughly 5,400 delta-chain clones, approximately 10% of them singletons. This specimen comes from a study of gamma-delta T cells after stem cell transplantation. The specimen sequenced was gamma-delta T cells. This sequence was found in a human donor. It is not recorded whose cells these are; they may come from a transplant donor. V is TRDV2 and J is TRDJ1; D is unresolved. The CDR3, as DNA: TGTGCCTGTGACGCGGCCTGGCAAGAGAGGACCGATAAACTCATCTTT. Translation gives CACDAAWQERTDKLIF.